This T cell receptor beta chain was obtained from a study of glioma-infiltrating T cells. Regarding the study as a whole: Non-neoplastic patients had below-expected tissue-blood divergence, while all gliomas exceeded expectation. Tissue and blood shared very few CDR3 sequences.

The CDR3 runs to 14 residues. Germline CDR1 and CDR2: SQVTM and ANQGSEA. Trimming took 8 bases from V and 0 from J, leaving 14 bases between them. This clonotype was seen repeatedly, ten times or more. No antigen is known for it. Amplification of TCR alpha and beta CDR3 regions from RNA used iRepertoire nested multiplex PCR. For one-step reverse transcription and amplification, roughly 85-450 ng of tissue mRNA or PBMC total RNA was used. In TCRdb, the multiplex PCR reads were re-called with MiXCR into one record per CDR3 protein. Among approximately 120,000 distinct CDR3 sequences listed, 20% to 25% were seen once.

This rearrangement joins TRBV29-1 to TRBJ1-3; tentatively, D is TRBD1 (6 bases). This TCR was recovered from a human donor with low-grade glioma or glioblastoma, undergoing nonglioma brain surgery, or in good health (not recorded which). Sequenced input: glioma tissue, nonneoplastic brain tissue, or PBMCs (not recorded which). The CDR3 is CSIVDSGSGNTIYF. In nucleotides, the CDR3 is TGCAGCATCGTGGACAGCGGCTCTGGAAACACCATATATTTT. The whole variable domain, filled in from reference TRBV29-1 and TRBJ1-3, reads SAVISQKPSRDICQRGTSLTIQCQVDSQVTMMFWYRQQPGQSLTLIATANQGSEATYESGFVIDKFPISRPNLTFSTLTVSNMSPEDSSIYLCSIVDSGSGNTIYFGEGSWLTVV.